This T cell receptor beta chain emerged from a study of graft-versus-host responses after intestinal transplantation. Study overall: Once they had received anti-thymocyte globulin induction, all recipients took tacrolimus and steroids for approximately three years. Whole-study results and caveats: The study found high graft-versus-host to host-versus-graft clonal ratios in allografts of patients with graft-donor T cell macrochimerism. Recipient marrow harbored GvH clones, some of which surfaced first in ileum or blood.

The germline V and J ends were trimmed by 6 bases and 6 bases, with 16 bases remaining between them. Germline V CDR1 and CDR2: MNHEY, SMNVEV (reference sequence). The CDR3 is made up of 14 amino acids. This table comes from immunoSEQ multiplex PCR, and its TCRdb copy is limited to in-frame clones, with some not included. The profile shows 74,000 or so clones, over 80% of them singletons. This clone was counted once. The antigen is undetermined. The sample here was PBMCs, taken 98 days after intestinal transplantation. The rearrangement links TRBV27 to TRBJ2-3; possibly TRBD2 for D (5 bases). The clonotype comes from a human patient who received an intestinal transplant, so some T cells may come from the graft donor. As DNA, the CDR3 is TGTGCCAGCAGAGGTTCTTCTTGGGAGGATACGCAGTATTTT. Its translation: CASRGSSWEDTQYF.